These T cell receptor beta chains were read from a single sample in a study of T-cell reconstitution after alpha-beta-depleted transplantation in children. TCRdb reprocessed the PCR reads with MiXCR, giving one entry per CDR3 protein. The sample holds approximately 200,000 distinct CDR3 sequences, more than 14% seen once. The sample in question was PBMCs from the stem cell graft donor, obtained from the stem cell graft. These receptors all come from a human donor who donated a stem cell graft to a child with acute lymphoblastic leukemia. The CDR3 runs from the conserved cysteine through the conserved F or W. The D gene is left open where the match is weak. Size is stated for part of the rows, as once, few or many counts, or as a class when the clone is expanded.

len: 14; d_gene: NA; v_gene: TRBV6-1; j_gene: TRBJ2-5; abundance: many; CDR3aa: CASSEERYQGTQYF; CDR3nt: TGTGCCAGCAGCGAAGAAAGGTACCAAGGTACCCAGTACTTC
len: 15; d_gene: TRBD1; v_gene: TRBV7-2; j_gene: TRBJ1-5; abundance: NA; CDR3aa: CASSLVGQSSQPQHF; CDR3nt: TGTGCCAGCAGCTTAGTGGGACAGTCCAGTCAGCCCCAGCATTTT
len: 16; d_gene: TRBD2; v_gene: TRBV6-1; j_gene: TRBJ2-7; abundance: many; CDR3aa: CASRAPSSGRKNEQYF; CDR3nt: TGTGCCAGCAGGGCCCCGAGTAGCGGGAGGAAAAACGAGCAGTACTTC
len: 14; d_gene: NA; v_gene: TRBV27; j_gene: TRBJ1-4; abundance: many; CDR3aa: CASSSAGFEEKLFF; CDR3nt: TGTGCCAGCAGTTCAGCCGGGTTCGAGGAAAAACTGTTTTTT
len: 14; d_gene: TRBD1; v_gene: TRBV29-1; j_gene: TRBJ2-6; abundance: many; CDR3aa: CSVTGGAGANVLTF; CDR3nt: TGCAGCGTTACAGGGGGCGCTGGGGCCAACGTCCTGACTTTC
len: 13; d_gene: TRBD2; v_gene: TRBV12-3/TRBV12-4; j_gene: TRBJ2-1; abundance: few; CDR3aa: CASGWEGYNEQFF; CDR3nt: TGTGCCAGCGGGTGGGAGGGCTACAATGAGCAGTTCTTC
len: 15; d_gene: NA; v_gene: TRBV6-5; j_gene: TRBJ1-1; abundance: many; CDR3aa: CASSYLSGMNTEAFF; CDR3nt: TGTGCCAGCAGTTACCTCAGTGGCATGAACACTGAAGCTTTCTTT
len: 15; d_gene: NA; v_gene: TRBV28; j_gene: TRBJ2-5; abundance: NA; CDR3aa: CASSFTRDYQETQYF; CDR3nt: TGTGCCAGCAGTTTCACCCGGGACTACCAAGAGACCCAGTACTTC
len: 21; d_gene: NA; v_gene: TRBV21-1; j_gene: TRBJ2-7; abundance: NA; CDR3aa: CASSMGTAYVSGPSLRREQYF; CDR3nt: TGTGCCAGCAGCATGGGGACAGCATACGTTTCCGGACCAAGCCTACGGAGGGAGCAGTACTTC
len: 16; d_gene: NA; v_gene: TRBV6-5; j_gene: TRBJ2-1; abundance: many; CDR3aa: CASSYGDGSSYNEQFF; CDR3nt: TGTGCCAGCAGTTACGGAGACGGTAGCTCCTACAATGAGCAGTTCTTC
len: 15; d_gene: NA; v_gene: TRBV5-1; j_gene: TRBJ1-5; abundance: NA; CDR3aa: CASSLRSGLNQPQHF; CDR3nt: TGCGCCAGCAGCTTGAGGTCAGGGCTCAATCAGCCCCAGCATTTT
len: 13; d_gene: TRBD1; v_gene: TRBV6-2/TRBV6-3; j_gene: TRBJ2-7; abundance: many; CDR3aa: CAIGGTGPYEQYF; CDR3nt: TGTGCCATAGGGGGGACAGGTCCCTACGAGCAGTACTTC
len: 12; d_gene: NA; v_gene: TRBV29-1; j_gene: TRBJ2-1; abundance: few; CDR3aa: CSVPSWVNEQFF; CDR3nt: TGCAGCGTTCCATCGTGGGTGAATGAGCAGTTCTTC
len: 15; d_gene: NA; v_gene: TRBV12-3/TRBV12-4; j_gene: TRBJ1-1; abundance: many; CDR3aa: CASSSRVRRSTEAFF; CDR3nt: TGTGCCAGCAGTTCCCGGGTTAGGAGGTCCACTGAAGCTTTCTTT
len: 16; d_gene: NA; v_gene: TRBV29-1; j_gene: TRBJ2-7; abundance: few; CDR3aa: CSVGTGTSAGTGEQYF; CDR3nt: TGCAGCGTGGGGACCGGGACATCAGCGGGAACGGGAGAGCAGTACTTC
len: 12; d_gene: NA; v_gene: TRBV28; j_gene: TRBJ2-2; abundance: many; CDR3aa: CASHETTGELFF; CDR3nt: TGTGCCAGCCACGAGACTACCGGGGAGCTGTTTTTT
len: 15; d_gene: TRBD1; v_gene: TRBV7-9; j_gene: TRBJ2-1; abundance: many; CDR3aa: CASIPQDRGYNEQFF; CDR3nt: TGTGCCAGCATACCTCAGGACAGGGGATACAATGAGCAGTTCTTC
len: 14; d_gene: NA; v_gene: TRBV6-1; j_gene: TRBJ1-6; abundance: few; CDR3aa: CASSDRGRTSPLHF; CDR3nt: TGTGCCAGTTCCGACCGGGGACGGACCTCACCCCTCCACTTT
len: 17; d_gene: NA; v_gene: TRBV10-3; j_gene: TRBJ1-1; abundance: many; CDR3aa: CAISHRQNFQMNTEAFF; CDR3nt: TGTGCCATCAGCCACCGACAGAATTTTCAAATGAACACTGAAGCTTTCTTT
len: 13; d_gene: TRBD2; v_gene: TRBV7-9; j_gene: TRBJ2-2; abundance: many; CDR3aa: CASSLLAAGELFF; CDR3nt: TGTGCCAGCAGCCTGCTAGCGGCCGGGGAGCTGTTTTTT
len: 14; d_gene: TRBD1; v_gene: TRBV5-1; j_gene: TRBJ2-3; abundance: many; CDR3aa: CASSLGDTGGAQYF; CDR3nt: TGCGCCAGCAGCTTGGGGGATACAGGGGGAGCGCAGTATTTT
len: 18; d_gene: NA; v_gene: TRBV3-1; j_gene: TRBJ2-3; abundance: many; CDR3aa: CASSQVLNGEGEQNTQYF; CDR3nt: TGTGCCAGCAGCCAAGTACTGAACGGTGAGGGAGAACAAAATACGCAGTATTTT
len: 15; d_gene: NA; v_gene: TRBV5-1; j_gene: TRBJ2-7; abundance: many; CDR3aa: CASSLVPGEGYEQYF; CDR3nt: TGCGCCAGCAGCTTGGTACCGGGGGAAGGCTACGAGCAGTACTTC